This T cell receptor (beta chain) stems from a study of shared clonotypes between healthy human individuals. Study-level background: Per-donor plates numbered three CD4 naive, three CD4 memory, two CD8 naive and one CD8 memory.

Replicate PCRs run on sorted subsets employed roughly 190 ng DNA, approximately 30,000 T cell genomes. The method was immunoSEQ multiplex PCR; TCRdb's version includes in-frame clones alone and lacks a portion of them. The table lists 2 million to 2.5 million clones, almost 96% of them singletons. The authors divided CD4+ cells into CD45RA+ naive and CD45RA-negative memory subsets. Trimming removed 0 bases at V and 3 bases at J, with 6 bases between. The germline V gene encodes CDR1 LNHNV and CDR2 YYDKDF (reference sequence). The CDR3 loop spans 13 amino acids. This clone showed up just once. Its specificity is not known. Study results and limitations: Shared clonotypes: approximately 5% naive CD4, around 3.5% naive CD8, 2.3% memory CD4, 0.4% to 0.45% memory CD8.

This sequence was found in a man between 18 and 35 years old in good health. The chain uses TRBV15 and TRBJ2-7, with unresolved D. Material: naive CD4+ T cells sorted from blood. The subset was: CD45RA+ positively selected. DNA of the CDR3: TGTGCCACCAGCAGAGATTTGGTCTACGAGCAGTACTTC. This gives the protein CATSRDLVYEQYF. Looking up the rest from reference TRBV15 and TRBJ2-7 gives the full variable domain: DAMVIQNPRYQVTQFGKPVTLSCSQTLNHNVMYWYQQKSSQAPKLLFHYYDKDFNNEADTPDNFQSRRPNTSFCFLDIRSPGLGDTAMYLCATSRDLVYEQYFGPGTRLTVT.